The 18 T cell receptor beta chains reported below all come from one sample, sequenced in a study of blood T cell repertoires in COVID-19. Clones were sequenced by immunoSEQ multiplex PCR, and TCRdb holds only the in-frame ones, with some missing. The data show approximately 240,000 clones, around nine tenths seen once. The sample comprised peripheral blood. The origin of the receptors is a middle-aged woman who had recovered from COVID-19.

The chain is built from TRBV7-9 and TRBJ1-6, with D perhaps TRBD1 (5 bases). CDR1 is SEHNR and CDR2 is FQNEAQ in the germline V gene (reference sequence). This CDR3 has 17 amino acids. Trimming took 0 bases from V and 2 from J, leaving 11 bases between them. CDR3 amino acids: CASSLAQGAPYNSPLHF. In DNA form, the CDR3 reads TGTGCCAGCAGCTTAGCCCAGGGTGCACCCTATAATTCACCCCTCCACTTT.

This rearrangement joins TRBV7-2 to TRBJ2-1; 9 positions agree with TRBD2. J lost 4 bases, V lost 1 base, and 5 bases had no gene match. The CDR3 loop spans 16 amino acids. Germline values: CDR1 SGHTA, CDR2 FQGNSA. The chain's CDR3 is CASSLEVAGAYNEQFF. The CDR3 DNA reads TGTGCCAGCAGCTTAGAGGTAGCGGGGGCTTACAATGAGCAGTTCTTC.

The V gene is TRBV11-2, the J gene TRBJ1-4; 7 bases map to TRBD1. CDR1 is SGHAT and CDR2 is FQNNGV in the germline V gene. J gave up 6 bases and V 5 bases, and 3 bases lay outside the gene matches. The CDR3 spans 13 residues. The CDR3 spells CASSRDRDEKLFF. The CDR3 bases are TGTGCCAGCAGCCGTGACAGGGATGAAAAACTGTTTTTT.

This clone was observed once. The V call is TRBV6-6, the J call TRBJ1-5; 7 positions agree with TRBD1. The CDR3 length is 15 residues. The V segment lost 4 bases and the J segment 1 base; nucleotides outside the gene matches: 4. Looked up from germline, CDR1 is MNHNY and CDR2 is SVGAGI (reference sequence). The CDR3 here is CASSSQGGSNQPQHF. CDR3 bases: TGTGCCAGCAGTTCCCAGGGGGGAAGCAATCAGCCCCAGCATTTT.

The V call is TRBV6-2 or TRBV6-3, the J call TRBJ2-7; TRBD2 is a possible D gene (5 bases). This CDR3 has 22 amino acids. The V gene lost 6 bases and the J gene lost 2 bases, with 38 bases spanning the gap. CDR1 MNHEY and CDR2 SVGEGT come from the germline V gene. This chain's CDR3 is CASSHPPAEDGDRAREAYEQYF. The CDR3 nucleotides read TGTGCCAGCAGCCATCCGCCGGCAGAGGATGGGGATAGGGCCCGGGAAGCCTACGAGCAGTACTTC.

The chain recombines TRBV19 with TRBJ2-7; possibly TRBD1 for D (6 bases). Germline V gene data show CDR1 as LNHDA and CDR2 as SQIVND (reference sequence). The CDR3 has 14 amino acids. The germline V and J ends were trimmed by 0 bases and 3 bases, with 9 bases remaining between them. Written as DNA, the CDR3 is TGTGCCAGTAGTATAGAAGACAGGAGCTACGAGCAGTACTTC. Its translation is CASSIEDRSYEQYF. Full variable domain (missing parts from reference TRBV19 and TRBJ2-7): DGGITQSPKYLFRKEGQNVTLSCEQNLNHDAMYWYRQDPGQGLRLIYYSQIVNDFQKGDIAEGYSVSREKKESFPLTVTSAQKNPTAFYLCASSIEDRSYEQYFGPGTRLTVT.

The J gene is TRBJ2-7, the V gene TRBV10-3, with a possible D match to TRBD2 (5 bases). This CDR3 spans 14 amino acids. V was pared by 0 bases and J by 6 bases, with 12 bases between. Germline CDR1 and CDR2: ENHRY and SYGVKD. Here the CDR3 reads CAISESGNGSEQYF. The CDR3 bases are TGTGCCATCAGTGAGTCTGGGAATGGGAGCGAGCAGTACTTC.

This chain links TRBV29-1 with TRBJ2-3; D remains unclear. The CDR3 runs to 11 residues. Germline V lookup: CDR1 SQVTM, CDR2 ANQGSEA. V shed 6 bases and J shed 6 bases, with 10 bases lying between them. In nucleotides, the CDR3 is TGCAGCGTCGAGGTTCTGGATACGCAGTATTTT. Translation: CSVEVLDTQYF.

The chain combines TRBV19 with TRBJ1-1; 11 nucleotides align to TRBD1. The germline V gene encodes CDR1 LNHDA and CDR2 SQIVND (reference sequence). With 2 bases clipped from V and 10 bases from J, the junction kept 3 bases outside the gene matches. The CDR3 totals 13 residues. CDR3 DNA: TGTGCCAGTAGTATACGGGACAGGGGGGTAGCTTTCTTT. This gives the protein CASSIRDRGVAFF.

The chain couples TRBV7-2 to TRBJ1-4; 9 nucleotides line up with TRBD1. The V gene's germline CDR1 is SGHTA and CDR2 FQGNSA. V trimming: 4 bases; J trimming: 3 bases; junction bases outside the gene matches: 0. The CDR3 is 14 amino acids. The CDR3 here is CASSWDRANEKLFF. In DNA, the CDR3 is TGTGCCAGCAGCTGGGACAGGGCTAATGAAAAACTGTTTTTT.

V usage is TRBV19 and J usage is TRBJ2-5, with 9 bases matching TRBD1. Germline V gene lookup returns CDR1 LNHDA and CDR2 SQIVND (reference sequence). The V segment lost 5 bases and the J segment 4 bases; nucleotides outside the gene matches: 8. The CDR3 extends over 15 amino acids. DNA for the CDR3: TGTGCCAGTAGTTCAGCCTCGACAGGGGGAGAGACCCAGTACTTC. It is translated as CASSSASTGGETQYF.

CDR3 sequence: CASSQEGTSSSTQYF. The CDR3 DNA is TGCGCCAGCAGCCAAGAGGGGACTTCCTCTTCGACCCAGTACTTC. This chain links TRBV4-1 with TRBJ2-5, with TRBD2 as a possible D gene (6 bases). Trimming left V 0 bases short and J 7 bases short, with 15 bases between. CDR1 is MGHRA and CDR2 is YSYEKL in the germline V gene. The CDR3 spans 15 residues.

This clone occurred once. This chain links TRBV5-1 with TRBJ2-7, with 7 bases that match TRBD1. This CDR3 spans 15 amino acids. Germline-derived CDR1 and CDR2 are SGHRS and YFSETQ. V shed 3 bases, J shed 4 bases, and the junction held 10 bases outside the gene matches. This chain's CDR3 is CASSWIPGTEYEQYF. In nucleotides, the CDR3 is TGCGCCAGCAGCTGGATCCCCGGGACAGAGTACGAGCAGTACTTC.

This sequence joins TRBV7-9 and TRBJ1-2, with unresolved D. Germline CDR1 and CDR2: SEHNR and FQNEAQ (reference sequence). The CDR3 has 14 amino acids. V lost 0 bases, J lost 4 bases, and 9 bases lay in between. The CDR3: CASSLAAEPYGYTF. CDR3 in DNA: TGTGCCAGCAGCTTAGCGGCAGAACCCTATGGCTACACCTTC.

This sequence joins TRBV5-6 and TRBJ2-5; TRBD1 is a possible D gene (6 bases). V was trimmed by 2 bases and J by 2 bases, leaving 13 bases between them. Per the germline V gene, CDR1 is SGHDT and CDR2 is YYEEEE. The CDR3 is 15 residues long. CDR3 nucleotides: TGTGCCAGCAGCTTTAGTGGCAGGGGACAAGAGACCCAGTACTTC. This translates into CASSFSGRGQETQYF. Full variable domain (missing parts from reference TRBV5-6 and TRBJ2-5): DAGVTQSPTHLIKTRGQQVTLRCSPKSGHDTVSWYQQALGQGPQFIFQYYEEEERQRGNFPDRFSGHQFPNYSSELNVNALLLGDSALYLCASSFSGRGQETQYFGPGTRLLVL.

The chain couples TRBV5-1 to TRBJ1-4; weak D call: TRBD1 (5 bases). The CDR3 contains 16 residues. V was clipped by 4 bases and J by 5 bases, with 18 bases between them. Germline lookup yields CDR1 SGHRS and CDR2 YFSETQ. The CDR3 DNA is TGCGCCAGCAGCCAAAAAGGCTCAGGGTTAAATGAAAAACTGTTTTTT. Translation: CASSQKGSGLNEKLFF.

The CDR3 nucleotides read TGTGCCACCAGTGATCCTGGGACTAGCGGGAGCACAGATACGCAGTATTTT. It specifies CATSDPGTSGSTDTQYF. This chain connects TRBV24-1 to TRBJ2-3; TRBD2 agrees at 12 bases. This CDR3 has 17 residues. Germline V gene lookup returns CDR1 KGHDR and CDR2 SFDVKD. The junction had 3 bases not matched to a gene; V was cut back by 3 bases and J by 0 bases.

This sequence joins TRBV6-2 or TRBV6-3 and TRBJ1-2; D not certain. V was pared by 5 bases and J by 4 bases, with 14 bases between. The CDR3 is 14 amino acids. Per the germline V gene, CDR1 is MNHEY and CDR2 is SVGEGT. CDR3 sequence reads: CASSATASPYGYTF. DNA of the CDR3: TGTGCCAGCAGTGCTACCGCGTCACCCTATGGCTACACCTTC.